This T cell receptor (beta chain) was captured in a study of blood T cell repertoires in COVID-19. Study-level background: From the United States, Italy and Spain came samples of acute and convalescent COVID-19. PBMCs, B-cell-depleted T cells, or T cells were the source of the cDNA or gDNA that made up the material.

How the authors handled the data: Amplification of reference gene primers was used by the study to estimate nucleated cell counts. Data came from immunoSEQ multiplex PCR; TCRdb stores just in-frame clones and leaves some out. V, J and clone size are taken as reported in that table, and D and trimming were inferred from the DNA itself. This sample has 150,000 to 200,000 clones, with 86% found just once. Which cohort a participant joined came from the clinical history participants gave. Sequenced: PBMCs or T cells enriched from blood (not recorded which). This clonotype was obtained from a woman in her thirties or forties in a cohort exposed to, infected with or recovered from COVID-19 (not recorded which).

The CDR3 DNA follows: TGTGCCAGCAGTTTGGGGACAGGGCTGTCCTACGAGCAGTACTTC. As protein: CASSLGTGLSYEQYF. The V and J genes are TRBV27 and TRBJ2-7; TRBD1 agrees at 9 bases. CDR3 length: 15 amino acids. Germline lookup yields CDR1 MNHEY and CDR2 SMNVEV (reference sequence). With V trimmed by 3 bases and J by 1 base, 4 bases remained unmatched.